These 27 T cell receptor beta chains were sequenced from one sample in a study of shared clonotypes between healthy human individuals (dated by TCRdb to 2020 to 2022). The method behind the library was the immunoSEQ multiplex PCR assay. TCRdb's version of the immuneACCESS table is confined to in-frame rearrangements and falls short of the full clone set. An unresolved V gene accounts for under half of the shortfall where checked; the remainder is of unknown origin. The sample includes millions of clones, with approximately 94% observed a single time. The top ten clonotypes cover approximately 1.7% of the sample. For the CD8 naive samples, CD45RO-negative cells were positively selected for CCR7, yielding a CD45RA+CCR7+ population from which TemRA cells were excluded. Sequencing input: naive CD8+ T cells from PBMCs. What this sample's cell subset or site label stands for: CD45RA+CCR7+. These receptor sequences come from a man younger than 30 in good health. Some clones in this sample may be carry-over from other donors' samples.

The count of this clone is one. This chain links TRBV28 with TRBJ1-5, with TRBD1 matching 9 bases. V lost 5 bases, J lost 3 bases, and 8 bases stayed unmatched. From germline, CDR1 is MDHEN and CDR2 SYDVKM. This CDR3 is 16 amino acids long. The CDR3 sequence is CASSLHGTGINQPQHF. The CDR3 nucleotides are TGTGCCAGCAGTCTCCACGGGACAGGGATCAATCAGCCCCAGCATTTT. The full variable domain, rest sourced from reference TRBV28 and TRBJ1-5, is DVKVTQSSRYLVKRTGEKVFLECVQDMDHENMFWYRQDPGLGLRLIYFSYDVKMKEKGDIPEGYSVSREKKERFSLILESASTNQTSMYLCASSLHGTGINQPQHFGDGTRLSIL.

This clone has a single count. Here the CDR3 reads CAWQGVGSGRESTDTQYF. CDR3 sequence (DNA): TGTGCCTGGCAGGGGGTTGGTAGCGGGAGGGAAAGCACAGATACGCAGTATTTT. This sequence joins TRBV30 and TRBJ2-3, with TRBD2 matching 11 bases. CDR3 size: 18 residues. V gave up 5 bases and J gave up 0 bases; unmatched junction bases: 13. Germline V gives CDR1 GTSNPN, CDR2 SVGIG (reference sequence). Combining the CDR3 with reference TRBV30 and TRBJ2-3 gives the whole variable domain SQTIHQWPATLVQPVGSPLSLECTVEGTSNPNLYWYRQAAGRGLQLLFYSVGIGQISSEVPQNLSASRPQDRQFILSSKKLLLSDSGFYLCAWQGVGSGRESTDTQYFGPGTRLTVL.

V usage is TRBV7-3 and J usage is TRBJ2-7, with TRBD2 as a possible D gene (5 bases). This CDR3 is built from 13 residues. Germline CDR1 is SGHTA and CDR2 is FQGTGA. Trimming took off 4 bases at V and 7 bases at J, with 14 bases between the two ends. In DNA, the CDR3 is TGTGCCAGCAGCTATCTAGCAACGGGTGAGCAGTACTTC. It yields the protein CASSYLATGEQYF.

This clone appeared once. The rearrangement links TRBV7-9 to TRBJ1-1; D perhaps matches TRBD1 (5 bases). V was cut by 5 bases and J by 8 bases, with 18 bases left in between. CDR3 length equals 14 residues. Germline V gene data show CDR1 as SEHNR and CDR2 as FQNEAQ (reference sequence). Here the CDR3 reads CASSPRTFDIEAFF. DNA of the CDR3: TGTGCCAGCAGCCCACGGACATTTGACATCGAAGCTTTCTTT.

The gene calls are TRBV13 and TRBJ2-7; a possible D gene is TRBD2 (5 bases). The germline gives CDR1 PRHDT, CDR2 FYEKMQ (reference sequence). Trimming cost V 6 bases and J 4 bases, with 22 bases left between them. This CDR3 has 16 amino acids. CDR3 region: CASRPPSGPLIYEQYF. The CDR3 nucleotides read TGTGCCAGCAGGCCGCCGAGCGGCCCGCTTATTTACGAGCAGTACTTC.

The rearrangement uses TRBV19 and TRBJ2-1; D may correspond to TRBD1 or TRBD2 (5 bases each). V lost 10 bases and J lost 7, with 11 bases in between. CDR3 length: 11 amino acids. Germline V gene sequence: CDR1 LNHDA, CDR2 SQIVND (reference sequence). Here the CDR3 reads CATLGENEQFF. CDR3 DNA sequence: TGTGCCACTCTAGGGGAGAATGAGCAGTTCTTC.

The chain is built from TRBV28 and TRBJ2-2; D is uncertain. V was pared by 4 bases and J by 10 bases, with 16 bases between. Germline V gene sequence: CDR1 MDHEN, CDR2 SYDVKM. CDR3 length: 14 amino acids. In nucleotides, the CDR3 is TGTGCCAGCAGTTGGGCTAGTTCCCTTACGGAGCTGTTTTTT. Its translation is CASSWASSLTELFF.

The rearrangement links TRBV6-5 to TRBJ2-7; D gene ambiguous. Germline V lookup: CDR1 MNHEY, CDR2 SVGAGI. The CDR3 has 15 amino acids. Trimming removed 2 bases at V and 4 bases at J, with 15 bases between. This CDR3 is CASSYRQTRRYEQYF. In DNA, the CDR3 is TGTGCCAGCAGTTACCGGCAGACAAGGCGTTACGAGCAGTACTTC.

This clone has more than one count but fewer than ten. The CDR3 DNA sequence: TGTGCCAGAGGGGGGAACAATCAGCCCCAGCATTTT. It translates to CARGGNNQPQHF. The chain joins TRBV19 to TRBJ1-5, with D tentatively TRBD1 (6 bases). Per the germline V gene, CDR1 is LNHDA and CDR2 is SQIVND (reference sequence). CDR3 size: 12 residues. Trimming took off 9 bases at V and 3 bases at J, with 9 bases between the two ends. The full variable domain, completed using reference TRBV19 and TRBJ1-5, is DGGITQSPKYLFRKEGQNVTLSCEQNLNHDAMYWYRQDPGQGLRLIYYSQIVNDFQKGDIAEGYSVSREKKESFPLTVTSAQKNPTAFYLCARGGNNQPQHFGDGTRLSIL.

Concerning this clone itself: Additional DNA sequences in this sample encode the identical CDR3. This rearrangement joins TRBV9 to TRBJ1-5, with 7 bases lining up with TRBD1. CDR1 and CDR2 (germline): SGDLS, YYNGEE. Unmatched junction bases numbered 4, after V lost 2 bases and J lost 5 bases. The CDR3 runs to 14 residues. In nucleotides, the CDR3 is TGTGCCAGCAGCGTTGGGGACAGTCATCAGCCCCAGCATTTT. As protein: CASSVGDSHQPQHF. The entire variable domain, with the rest obtained from reference TRBV9 and TRBJ1-5, is as follows: DSGVTQTPKHLITATGQRVTLRCSPRSGDLSVYWYQQSLDQGLQFLIQYYNGEERAKGNILERFSAQQFPDLHSELNLSSLELGDSALYFCASSVGDSHQPQHFGDGTRLSIL.

This chain links TRBV29-1 with TRBJ1-2; a possible D gene is TRBD1 (5 bases). CDR1 is SQVTM and CDR2 is ANQGSEA in the germline V gene. The CDR3 has 11 amino acids. Trimming took 7 bases from V and 3 from J, leaving 9 bases between them. Here the CDR3 reads CSDMTDYGYTF. The CDR3 DNA follows: TGCAGCGACATGACAGACTATGGCTACACCTTC.

The chain is built from TRBV4-3 and TRBJ2-5; D not certain. V was clipped by 3 bases and J by 0 bases, with 11 bases between them. Germline CDR1 is LGHNA and CDR2 is YSLEER. The CDR3 loop spans 15 amino acids. CDR3 amino acids: CASSQLLRYQETQYF. In nucleotides, the CDR3 is TGCGCCAGCAGCCAGCTTCTAAGGTACCAAGAGACCCAGTACTTC.

This sequence joins TRBV29-1 and TRBJ2-4; D may be TRBD2 (5 bases). CDR3 length: 15 residues. V was clipped by 4 bases and J by 0 bases, with 13 bases between them. CDR1 is SQVTM and CDR2 is ANQGSEA in the germline V gene. The CDR3 DNA reads TGCAGCGTTGGGTTCGGACTCCTAGCCAAAAACATTCAGTACTTC. It codes for CSVGFGLLAKNIQYF.

This clone was counted a single time. The chain joins TRBV27 to TRBJ1-1; TRBD1 aligns across 7 bases. Unmatched junction bases numbered 7, after V lost 5 bases and J lost 1 base. Germline CDR1 reads MNHEY; CDR2 reads SMNVEV (reference sequence). The CDR3 extends over 15 amino acids. DNA for the CDR3: TGTGCCAGCAGTCCACTCCGGGACAGGAACACTGAAGCTTTCTTT. It is translated as CASSPLRDRNTEAFF.

This chain joins TRBV4-3 and TRBJ2-1, with 7 bases fitting TRBD1. J gave up 8 bases and V 2 bases, and 6 bases lay outside the gene matches. The CDR3 spans 14 residues. Germline CDR1 reads LGHNA; CDR2 reads YSLEER. CDR3 sequence: CASSQTRGRDEQFF. In nucleotides, the CDR3 is TGCGCCAGCAGCCAAACTAGGGGGCGCGATGAGCAGTTCTTC.

As concerns this clone: Other DNA variants within this sample encode the same CDR3. This chain joins TRBV29-1 and TRBJ1-2; no reliable D call. The CDR3 has 10 residues. Germline values: CDR1 SQVTM, CDR2 ANQGSEA. The V and J ends lost 0 bases and 8 bases respectively, with 4 bases between them. CDR3 loop: CSVEDRGYTF. CDR3 nucleotide sequence: TGCAGCGTTGAAGACCGCGGCTACACCTTC.

Note on this clone: Other DNA sequences in the sample encode the same CDR3. The chain recombines TRBV6-5 with TRBJ2-1; D unclear. In germline, CDR1 is MNHEY, CDR2 SVGAGI. The CDR3 contains 13 residues. Trimming cost V 0 bases and J 7 bases, with 7 bases left between them. The CDR3 loop reads CASSYSFGNEQFF. DNA for the CDR3: TGTGCCAGCAGTTACTCGTTCGGTAATGAGCAGTTCTTC.

This sequence joins TRBV21-1 and TRBJ1-3; TRBD1 is the table's D call, not checked against the DNA. TRBV21-1 is tagged as a pseudogene. The CDR3 contains 17 residues. CDR3 coding DNA: TGTGCCAGCAGCGCCCCCCCCACAGGGGCTACGGGAAACACCATATATTTT. Translation: CASSAPPTGATGNTIYF.

V gene TRBV5-4 combines with J gene TRBJ2-7; TRBD1 matches at 7 bases. This CDR3 region has 15 residues. In germline, CDR1 is SGHNT, CDR2 YYREEE (reference sequence). The junction had 8 bases not matched to a gene; V was cut back by 3 bases and J by 2 bases. CDR3 nucleotides: TGTGCCAGCAGCTCCCCCGGGACAGCCCCCTACGAGCAGTACTTC. Protein product: CASSSPGTAPYEQYF. The whole variable domain, filled in from reference TRBV5-4 and TRBJ2-7, reads ETGVTQSPTHLIKTRGQQVTLRCSSQSGHNTVSWYQQALGQGPQFIFQYYREEENGRGNFPPRFSGLQFPNYSSELNVNALELDDSALYLCASSSPGTAPYEQYFGPGTRLTVT.

The CDR3 region has the DNA TGTGCCGGGAACACAGGGAGGAAGAGCCACGAGCAGTACTTC. This codes for CAGNTGRKSHEQYF. The chain couples TRBV6-1 to TRBJ2-7, with D perhaps assigned TRBD1 or TRBD2 (6 bases each). Per the germline V gene, CDR1 is MNHNS and CDR2 is SASEGT. The CDR3 contains 14 residues. V was clipped by 11 bases and J by 5 bases, with 22 bases between them.

CDR3 DNA: TGTGCCAGCAGTTACTCGGGAGGGGCCCGCACAGATACGCAGTATTTT. It encodes CASSYSGGARTDTQYF. The chain combines TRBV6-6 with TRBJ2-3; 7 positions match TRBD2. CDR3 length: 16 residues. The germline V gene has CDR1 MNHNY and CDR2 SVGAGI (reference sequence). J lost 1 base, V lost 0 bases, and 4 bases had no gene match.

The chain employs TRBV30 and TRBJ2-7, with D possibly matching TRBD2 (5 bases). Germline loops: CDR1 GTSNPN, CDR2 SVGIG (reference sequence). V shed 5 bases and J shed 1 base, with 12 bases lying between them. The CDR3 runs to 13 residues. Written as DNA, the CDR3 is TGTGCCTGGGGACTCGAATCGTCCTACGAGCAGTACTTC. This gives the protein CAWGLESSYEQYF. The full variable domain, in which reference TRBV30 and TRBJ2-7 provide the parts outside the CDR3, is SQTIHQWPATLVQPVGSPLSLECTVEGTSNPNLYWYRQAAGRGLQLLFYSVGIGQISSEVPQNLSASRPQDRQFILSSKKLLLSDSGFYLCAWGLESSYEQYFGPGTRLTVT.

To note about this clone: Different DNA sequences within this sample yield the same CDR3. This sequence joins TRBV6-5 and TRBJ1-5; D gene ambiguous. The CDR3 consists of 14 residues. CDR1 MNHEY and CDR2 SVGAGI come from the germline V gene. V was shortened by 0 bases and J by 0 bases, with 3 bases between the two germline ends. The CDR3 spells CASSYSGSNQPQHF. The CDR3 bases are TGTGCCAGCAGTTACTCAGGTAGCAATCAGCCCCAGCATTTT.

This sequence joins TRBV4-2 and TRBJ2-7; no clear D. The V end lost 1 base, the J end lost 2 bases, and 9 bases lay between the germline ends. This CDR3 has 14 amino acids. Germline V gene sequence: CDR1 LGHNA, CDR2 YNFKEQ. The chain's CDR3 is CASSQAESAYEQYF. The CDR3 coding sequence is TGTGCCAGCAGCCAAGCGGAAAGCGCCTACGAGCAGTACTTC.

The J gene is TRBJ2-3, the V gene TRBV10-3, with no clear D. The CDR3 runs to 13 residues. V was cut by 2 bases and J by 5 bases, with 8 bases left in between. Germline lookup yields CDR1 ENHRY and CDR2 SYGVKD. CDR3 nucleotide sequence: TGTGCCATCAGTGAGAGAAGGGTAGATACGCAGTATTTT. Translated, it gives CAISERRVDTQYF.

This chain links TRBV28 with TRBJ2-1; D may be TRBD2 (5 bases). The V end was cut by 5 bases, the J end by 0 bases, with 14 bases between. Germline CDR1 reads MDHEN; CDR2 reads SYDVKM. The CDR3 has 16 residues. CDR3 DNA sequence: TGTGCCAGCAGTCCGAGGACTGTCAGCTCCTACAATGAGCAGTTCTTC. Translated, it gives CASSPRTVSSYNEQFF.

The CDR3 protein is CSVSGDTQYF. The CDR3, as DNA: TGCAGCGTGAGTGGGGATACGCAGTATTTT. The V call is TRBV29-1, the J call TRBJ2-3; no clear D. Trimming left V 6 bases short and J 6 bases short, with 7 bases between. Germline V gives CDR1 SQVTM, CDR2 ANQGSEA. This CDR3 has 10 residues.